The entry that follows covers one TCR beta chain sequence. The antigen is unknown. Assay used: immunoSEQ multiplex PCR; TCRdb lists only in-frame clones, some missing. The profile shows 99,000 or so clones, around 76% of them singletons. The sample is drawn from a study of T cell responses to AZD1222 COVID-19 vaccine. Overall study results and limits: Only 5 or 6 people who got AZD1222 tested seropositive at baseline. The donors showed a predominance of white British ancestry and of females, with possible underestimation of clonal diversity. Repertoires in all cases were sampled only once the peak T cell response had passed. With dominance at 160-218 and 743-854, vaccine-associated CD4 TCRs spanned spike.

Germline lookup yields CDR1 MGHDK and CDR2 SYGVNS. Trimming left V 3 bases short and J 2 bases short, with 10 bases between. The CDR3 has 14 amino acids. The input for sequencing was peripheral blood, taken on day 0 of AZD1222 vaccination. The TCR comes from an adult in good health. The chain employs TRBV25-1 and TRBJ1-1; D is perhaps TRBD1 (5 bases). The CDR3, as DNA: TGTGCCAGCAGTGAGGGGCAGGCCAACACTGAAGCTTTCTTT. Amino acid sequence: CASSEGQANTEAFF.